Listed below are T cell receptor beta chains from one sample, sequenced in a study of identical twins. TCRdb fed the 5' RACE reads into MiXCR, producing one record per CDR3 protein. The table lists hundreds of thousands of distinct CDR3 sequences, 20% to 25% of them singletons. The same sample was also used in a study of T cells expressing NK-cell markers.

Sequencing used PBMCs. The receptors here all came from a woman younger than 30 in good health. Each CDR3 is given with its conserved first and last residue. D genes are given only for firm matches. Clone size is given for some rows only: seen once, a few or many times, or a class if the clone is expanded.

cdr3_length,clone_size,d_call,v_call,j_call,cdr3_aa,cdr3_nt
12,many,-,TRBV7-9,TRBJ2-1,CASKQQEGEQFF,TGTGCCAGCAAACAACAGGAGGGTGAGCAGTTCTTC
12,-,-,TRBV20-1,TRBJ2-3,CSARSEGDTQYF,TGCAGTGCTAGGTCGGAAGGAGATACGCAGTATTTT
13,many,-,TRBV29-1,TRBJ2-6,CSVTTTGANVLTF,TGCAGCGTGACAACGACTGGGGCCAACGTCCTGACTTTC
17,few,-,TRBV10-3,TRBJ2-7,CAIRGDRASGTYYEQYF,TGTGCCATCAGGGGAGATAGGGCATCCGGCACATACTACGAGCAGTACTTC
13,-,-,TRBV15,TRBJ2-2,CATSPRVTGELFF,TGTGCCACCAGCCCAAGGGTTACCGGGGAGCTGTTTTTT
12,many,TRBD1,TRBV9,TRBJ2-7,CASSVDRGEQYF,TGTGCCAGCAGCGTAGACAGGGGCGAGCAGTACTTC
14,few,-,TRBV20-1,TRBJ2-7,CSARGLLRSGEQYF,TGCAGTGCTAGAGGACTACTGCGTTCGGGTGAGCAGTACTTC
13,few,TRBD2,TRBV29-1,TRBJ2-7,CSAWTSGIEEQYF,TGCAGCGCCTGGACTAGCGGGATTGAGGAGCAGTACTTC
14,-,-,TRBV27,TRBJ1-1,CASRGPGRGTEAFF,TGTGCCAGCAGAGGACCAGGCCGAGGCACTGAAGCTTTCTTT
16,few,-,TRBV4-1,TRBJ1-3,CASSQERGQSGNTIYF,TGCGCCAGCAGCCAAGAGAGGGGCCAGTCTGGAAACACCATATATTTT
15,few,-,TRBV20-1,TRBJ2-5,CSALQFPGVQETQYF,TGCAGTGCTTTACAGTTCCCTGGGGTCCAAGAGACCCAGTACTTC
18,many,TRBD2,TRBV5-8,TRBJ2-2,CASSFLPGLATNTGELFF,TGTGCCAGCAGCTTCCTACCGGGACTAGCGACGAACACCGGGGAGCTGTTTTTT
12,-,-,TRBV29-1,TRBJ2-7,CSVGPVAREQYF,TGCAGCGTGGGGCCGGTGGCTCGGGAGCAGTACTTC
14,many,-,TRBV12-3/TRBV12-4,TRBJ2-7,CASSLGQASYEQYF,TGTGCCAGCAGTTTAGGGCAGGCCTCCTACGAGCAGTACTTC
13,few,-,TRBV6-5,TRBJ1-2,CASSYRGARGYTF,TGTGCCAGCAGTTATCGAGGGGCCCGTGGCTACACCTTC
14,many,-,TRBV5-1,TRBJ2-7,CASSFRQDSIEQYF,TGCGCCAGCAGCTTCCGACAGGACTCGATCGAGCAGTACTTC
16,few,TRBD2,TRBV7-2,TRBJ2-7,CASSLWQGLASYEQYF,TGTGCCAGCAGCTTATGGCAAGGACTAGCGTCCTACGAGCAGTACTTC
15,-,-,TRBV5-1,TRBJ2-7,CASSLVFGDSYEQYF,TGCGCCAGCAGCTTGGTTTTTGGGGATTCCTACGAGCAGTACTTC
15,few,-,TRBV6-1,TRBJ2-3,CASSEDQGGTDTQYF,TGTGCCAGCAGTGAAGACCAGGGAGGCACAGATACGCAGTATTTT
14,-,-,TRBV20-1,TRBJ2-1,CSAPTETSYNEQFF,TGCAGTGCTCCTACGGAAACATCCTACAATGAGCAGTTCTTC
14,-,-,TRBV3-1,TRBJ2-1,CASSHAGSGVEQFF,TGTGCCAGCAGCCACGCGGGGAGCGGTGTTGAGCAGTTCTTC
18,-,-,TRBV12-3/TRBV12-4,TRBJ2-1,CASSLVKTPQNPYNEQFF,TGTGCCAGCAGTTTAGTCAAGACACCCCAAAACCCCTACAATGAGCAGTTCTTC
14,-,TRBD1,TRBV5-5,TRBJ2-7,CASSLTGGNYEQYF,TGTGCCAGCAGCTTGACAGGGGGCAATTACGAGCAGTACTTC
18,few,TRBD1,TRBV6-1,TRBJ1-3,CASRPTGVFPHSGNTIYF,TGTGCCAGCAGGCCGACAGGGGTCTTCCCGCACTCTGGAAACACCATATATTTT
15,-,TRBD1,TRBV3-1,TRBJ2-1,CASSPTGVYLNEQFF,TGTGCCAGCAGCCCGACAGGGGTATATCTCAATGAGCAGTTCTTC
16,few,-,TRBV5-6,TRBJ2-6,CASSLGTGSGANVLTF,TGTGCCAGCAGCCTGGGAACAGGGTCTGGGGCCAACGTCCTGACTTTC
14,-,-,TRBV18,TRBJ2-7,CASSANAGAYEQYF,TGTGCCAGCTCGGCCAACGCTGGGGCCTACGAGCAGTACTTC
15,-,-,TRBV5-1,TRBJ1-1,CASSLSVVMNTEAFF,TGCGCCAGCAGCTTGTCTGTCGTCATGAACACTGAAGCTTTCTTT
14,many,-,TRBV27,TRBJ1-5,CASSYRSADQPQHF,TGTGCCAGCAGCTACCGCAGCGCTGATCAGCCCCAGCATTTT
13,few,-,TRBV5-6,TRBJ2-7,CASSPVAALEQYF,TGTGCCAGCAGCCCGGTGGCCGCACTGGAGCAGTACTTC
13,many,TRBD1,TRBV20-1,TRBJ2-3,CSAWTGSTDTQYF,TGCAGTGCTTGGACAGGGAGTACAGATACGCAGTATTTT
13,many,-,TRBV7-9,TRBJ1-2,CASSHEGGYGYTF,TGTGCCAGCAGCCATGAGGGGGGCTATGGCTACACCTTC
16,many,-,TRBV5-1,TRBJ2-2,CASSLNGPSQAGELFF,TGCGCCAGCAGCTTGAATGGGCCAAGCCAGGCCGGGGAGCTGTTTTTT
15,many,-,TRBV20-1,TRBJ1-6,CSAKDHRADNSPLHF,TGCAGTGCTAAGGACCACAGGGCGGATAATTCACCCCTCCACTTT
15,-,TRBD1,TRBV12-3/TRBV12-4,TRBJ2-2,CASRPEDRATGELFF,TGTGCCAGCCGGCCGGAGGACAGGGCAACCGGGGAGCTGTTTTTT
13,few,-,TRBV20-1,TRBJ1-1,CSAAHIADTEAFF,TGCAGTGCTGCCCACATAGCTGACACTGAAGCTTTCTTT
16,few,TRBD1,TRBV7-2,TRBJ2-7,CASSLGSGGAPYEQYF,TGTGCCAGCAGCTTAGGATCAGGGGGCGCCCCCTACGAGCAGTACTTC
15,few,TRBD2,TRBV29-1,TRBJ2-1,CSVARLAGGNNEQFF,TGCAGCGTCGCCAGACTAGCGGGAGGTAACAATGAGCAGTTCTTC
14,-,-,TRBV10-3,TRBJ1-1,CAISSGTVGGGAFF,TGTGCCATCAGTTCCGGGACGGTTGGTGGGGGGGCTTTCTTT
16,few,TRBD2,TRBV5-1,TRBJ2-1,CASSPVSGGAANEQFF,TGCGCCAGCAGCCCGGTCAGCGGGGGGGCCGCCAATGAGCAGTTCTTC
12,-,TRBD1,TRBV20-1,TRBJ1-1,CMRTGAVVGGFF,TGCATGCGGACAGGGGCCGTCGTAGGGGGTTTCTTT
12,-,-,TRBV20-1,TRBJ2-1,CSAFTSNNEQFF,TGCAGTGCTTTTACTAGCAACAATGAGCAGTTCTTC
11,few,-,TRBV7-2,TRBJ1-5,CASSSPRAQHF,TGTGCCAGCAGCTCCCCTAGGGCCCAGCATTTT
11,many,-,TRBV20-1,TRBJ1-3,CSARAGNTIYF,TGCAGTGCTAGGGCTGGAAACACCATATATTTT
15,-,TRBD1,TRBV5-1,TRBJ2-7,CASSGGQFFSYEQYF,TGCGCCAGCAGCGGGGGACAGTTTTTCTCCTACGAGCAGTACTTC
16,-,TRBD2,TRBV4-3,TRBJ2-3,CASSQSTSGSADTQYF,TGCGCCAGCAGCCAATCGACTAGCGGGAGTGCAGATACGCAGTATTTT
14,-,-,TRBV6-5,TRBJ2-1,CASSYYGSYNEQFF,TGTGCCAGCAGTTACTACGGGAGCTACAATGAGCAGTTCTTC
14,few,-,TRBV5-6,TRBJ2-7,CASSFKGDSYEQYF,TGTGCCAGCAGCTTTAAAGGGGATTCCTACGAGCAGTACTTC
12,many,-,TRBV6-5,TRBJ1-3,CAARTAGNTIYF,TGTGCCGCACGAACAGCTGGAAACACCATATATTTT
11,-,-,TRBV29-1,TRBJ2-7,CSALGAYEQYF,TGCAGCGCCCTCGGGGCCTACGAGCAGTACTTC